This entry lists 28 T cell receptor beta chains sequenced from one sample in a study of breast tumors, draining lymph nodes, adjacent tissues. TCRdb passed the multiplex PCR reads through MiXCR, listing each CDR3 protein once. The sample has 150,000 to 200,000 distinct CDR3 sequences, 31% seen once. Breast cancer patients provided tissue from their axillary draining lymph nodes. What was sequenced was axillary lymph node tissue. Source of these receptors: a female donor with breast cancer. Some clones in this sample may be carry-over from other donors' samples.

As to this clonotype: The junction departs from germline at one end; a sequencing error may be responsible. The chain has TRBV2 and TRBJ1-2; TRBD1 might be the D (5 bases). From germline, CDR1 is SNHLY and CDR2 FYNNEI. This CDR3 spans 13 amino acids. The CDR3 coding sequence is TGTGCCAGCTCCGGGGGGTTTAGGGGTGGCTACCCCTTC. As protein: CASSGGFRGGYPF.

This clonotype was counted a few times. This may come from a read error, since a much larger clone is one base off. V gene TRBV7-8 combines with J gene TRBJ2-3; 14 nucleotides agree with TRBD2. Germline V gene sequence: CDR1 SGHVS, CDR2 FQNEAQ. The CDR3 loop spans 18 amino acids. The CDR3 DNA is TGTGCCAGCAGCTTTAGGACTAGCGGGGGGCCAAATTCAGATACGCAGTGTTTT. This encodes CASSFRTSGGPNSDTQCF.

A single count supports this clonotype. The junction shows a germline mismatch at one end, possibly a read error. The chain combines TRBV6-1 with TRBJ2-6, with a possible D match to TRBD1 (5 bases). Germline V CDR1 and CDR2: MNHNS, SASEGT. The CDR3 is 16 amino acids. The CDR3 reads CASTRRTLSGASVLTF. The CDR3 DNA reads TGTGCCAGCACCCGAAGGACCCTAAGTGGGGCCAGCGTCCTGACTTTC.

Note on this clonotype: A much larger clone is a single base away; this may be a read error. This rearrangement joins TRBV5-4 to TRBJ2-5; 8 positions agree with TRBD2. The CDR3 spans 14 residues. Germline values: CDR1 SGHNT, CDR2 YYREEE (reference sequence). CDR3 in DNA: TGCGCCAGCACCTCCGGGGGGGCCCAAGAGACCCAGTACTTC. This sequence encodes CASTSGGAQETQYF.

Worth noting for this clonotype: A single base separates this from a much larger clone, so it may be a read error. The genes are TRBV13 and TRBJ2-7, with D possibly matching TRBD2 (5 bases). This CDR3 is built from 13 residues. Looked up from germline, CDR1 is PRHDT and CDR2 is FYEKMQ (reference sequence). V lost 2 bases and J lost 9, with 14 bases in between. DNA of the CDR3: TGTGCCAGCAGCTTACGCCTCGGGGATGCGCAGTACTTC. The encoded protein is CASSLRLGDAQYF.

This clonotype has ten or more counts. The rearrangement links TRBV5-1 to TRBJ1-2; 8 bases are shared with TRBD1. Germline-derived CDR1 and CDR2 are SGHRS and YFSETQ. Trimming took 4 bases from V and 4 from J; bases not matched to a gene: 6. CDR3 length equals 14 residues. CDR3 sequence: CASSMDRAAYGYTF. DNA for the CDR3: TGCGCCAGCAGCATGGACAGGGCGGCCTATGGCTACACCTTC.

The table lists this clonotype with many counts. Here the CDR3 DNA reads TGTGCCAGCAGCTCGGGACAGCAAGAGACCCAGTACTTC. It translates to CASSSGQQETQYF. The chain couples TRBV5-4 to TRBJ2-5; 7 nucleotides match TRBD1. V lost 3 bases, J lost 2 bases, and 1 base stayed unmatched. The CDR3 is 13 amino acids. Germline values: CDR1 SGHNT, CDR2 YYREEE (reference sequence).

CDR3 in DNA: TGTGCCAGCAGCCGAAACCCCCCCGTTCAGGGGGGTGAGCAGTTCTTC. It encodes CASSRNPPVQGGEQFF. J is TRBJ2-1 and V is TRBV6-2 or TRBV6-3; D perhaps matches TRBD1 (7 bases). Germline loops: CDR1 MNHEY, CDR2 SVGEGT. V dropped 6 bases and J dropped 9 bases, with 24 bases sitting between them. The CDR3 runs 16 residues.

The chain links TRBV6-5 to TRBJ1-5; 8 positions match TRBD1. Germline V gene lookup returns CDR1 MNHEY and CDR2 SVGAGI. The CDR3 extends over 13 amino acids. V lost 6 bases, J lost 6 bases, and 4 bases stayed unmatched. The CDR3 coding sequence is TGTGCCAGCAGACCGGACAGGGCTCAGCCCCAGCATTTT. This gives the protein CASRPDRAQPQHF.

This clonotype was observed at least ten times. The chain joins TRBV12-3 or TRBV12-4 to TRBJ2-3; 10 nucleotides align to TRBD2. The CDR3 length is 18 residues. Trimming cost V 6 bases and J 3 bases; bases outside gene matches: 15. CDR3 bases: TGTGCCAGCAGACAGGATGGACTAGCGGAGACCGATACAGATACGCAGTATTTT. It specifies CASRQDGLAETDTDTQYF.

A few counts support this clonotype. This chain joins TRBV30 and TRBJ1-1; D is ambiguous. CDR1 is GTSNPN, CDR2 SVGIG, per germline (reference sequence). There are 13 residues in the CDR3. V lost 0 bases to trimming and J lost 1 base, with 6 bases between them. In nucleotides, the CDR3 is TGTGCCTGGAGTGTTCAACAGAACACTGAAGCTTTCTTT. This gives the protein CAWSVQQNTEAFF.

This clonotype has at least ten counts. The J gene is TRBJ2-3, the V gene TRBV7-9, with TRBD2 matching over 11 bases. This CDR3 region has 17 residues. Germline values: CDR1 SEHNR, CDR2 FQNEAQ (reference sequence). Germline trimming cut 4 bases from V and 0 bases from J; bases unmatched to any gene: 6. DNA of the CDR3: TGTGCCAGCAGCTCCTCTCTAGCGGGAGGAAGCACAGATACGCAGTATTTT. This translates into CASSSSLAGGSTDTQYF.

This clonotype was seen ten or more times. The gene calls are TRBV3-1 and TRBJ2-7; weak D call: TRBD2 (6 bases). CDR1 and CDR2 (germline): LGHDT, YNNKEL (reference sequence). The V end was cut by 3 bases, the J end by 4 bases, with 22 bases between. The CDR3 sequence is 17 residues long. CDR3 DNA: TGTGCCAGCAGCCATCTTCCCGCGCGTCAAGGGAGGTACGAGCAGTACTTC. Translating gives CASSHLPARQGRYEQYF.

With respect to this clonotype: A much larger clone differs by one base, so this may be a read error. The chain uses TRBV20-1 and TRBJ2-1, with 8 positions matching TRBD2. This CDR3 has 14 amino acids. The trim removed 5 bases at V and 9 bases at J, leaving 12 bases unmatched. Germline V CDR1 and CDR2: DFQATT, SNEGSKA (reference sequence). The CDR3 protein is CSAPQAGADTEQFF. CDR3 DNA: TGCAGTGCTCCGCAAGCGGGAGCAGACACTGAGCAGTTCTTC.

This clonotype was found many times. This chain connects TRBV7-3 to TRBJ2-5; 12 bases align to TRBD2. This CDR3 spans 13 amino acids. The V gene end was trimmed by 5 bases and the J gene end by 7 bases; junction bases not matched to a gene: 2. Germline V gene lookup returns CDR1 SGHTA and CDR2 FQGTGA. CDR3 protein: CASSPTSGGTQYF. The CDR3 region has the DNA TGTGCCAGCAGCCCGACTAGCGGGGGGACCCAGTACTTC.

This clonotype was counted many times. The J gene is TRBJ2-3, the V gene TRBV2; D remains ambiguous. With 3 bases removed from V and 7 bases from J, the gap between germline ends came to 5 bases. Germline V gives CDR1 SNHLY, CDR2 FYNNEI. The CDR3 runs 11 residues. The CDR3 nucleotides are TGTGCCAGCAGTGATTGGTATACGCAGTATTTT. Its protein product is CASSDWYTQYF.

This clonotype was found many times. The gene calls are TRBV15 and TRBJ1-4; 12 nucleotides line up with TRBD1. This CDR3 contains 15 residues. The ends lost 2 bases at V and 10 bases at J; junction bases unmatched: 5. From germline, CDR1 is LNHNV and CDR2 YYDKDF (reference sequence). CDR3 region: CATSRPGTGGVKLFF. CDR3 coding DNA: TGTGCCACCAGCAGACCAGGGACAGGGGGCGTAAAACTGTTTTTT.

Notes on this clonotype: One junction end does not reproduce the germline sequence, and a read error may be involved. The chain uses TRBV12-3 or TRBV12-4 and TRBJ1-1, with D possibly TRBD1 on 6 matching bases. The CDR3 has 15 amino acids. The CDR3 region is CASSFAGEMNSEAFF. The CDR3 bases are TGTGCCAGCAGTTTCGCAGGGGAGATGAACAGTGAAGCTTTCTTT.

The chain's CDR3 is CSAREGRGSESYNSPLHF. CDR3 bases: TGCAGTGCTAGAGAGGGCAGGGGCAGTGAATCCTATAATTCACCCCTCCACTTT. The genes are TRBV20-1 and TRBJ1-6; D perhaps matches TRBD1 (6 bases). Germline assignment: CDR1 DFQATT and CDR2 SNEGSKA (reference sequence). This CDR3 is built from 18 residues. V was clipped by 0 bases and J by 1 base, with 16 bases between them.

The rearrangement links TRBV29-1 to TRBJ1-4; a weak D match, TRBD1 (6 bases). The CDR3 is 12 amino acids. CDR1 and CDR2 (germline): SQVTM, ANQGSEA. V shed 8 bases and J shed 7 bases, with 14 bases lying between them. Here the CDR3 DNA reads TGCAGCTTAGGCCCGGACAGTGAAAAACTGTTTTTT. Amino acids: CSLGPDSEKLFF.

In its sample, this clonotype was seen many times. The chain joins TRBV4-1 to TRBJ2-7; tentatively, D is TRBD1 (6 bases). This CDR3 spans 15 amino acids. CDR1 is MGHRA, CDR2 YSYEKL, per germline. With 3 bases removed from V and 5 bases from J, the gap between germline ends came to 17 bases. The DNA for the CDR3 is TGCGCCAGCAGCCAGTACTTTACAGGGAGCGACGAGCAGTACTTC. This sequence encodes CASSQYFTGSDEQYF.

This clonotype was counted many times. V and J are TRBV6-2 or TRBV6-3 and TRBJ2-7; D not resolved. The V end was cut by 2 bases, the J end by 6 bases, with 11 bases between. The CDR3 extends over 13 amino acids. Looked up from germline, CDR1 is MNHEY and CDR2 is SVGEGT. Here the CDR3 reads CASSYDPRSEQYF. DNA of the CDR3: TGTGCCAGCAGTTACGACCCGAGGAGCGAGCAGTACTTC.

This clonotype was found many times. The chain employs TRBV19 and TRBJ2-1; 8 nucleotides match TRBD2. V gave up 0 bases and J gave up 7 bases; unmatched junction bases: 11. Per the germline V gene, CDR1 is LNHDA and CDR2 is SQIVND (reference sequence). The CDR3 has 17 amino acids. In DNA form, the CDR3 reads TGTGCCAGTAGTATAGATCGGGCGGGAGGCCCATTAAATGAGCAGTTCTTC. Translated, it gives CASSIDRAGGPLNEQFF.

Worth noting for this clonotype: This may be a read error, as it is one base from a much larger clone. The chain has TRBV6-6 and TRBJ2-7, with D unresolved. The CDR3 runs 12 residues. Trimming cost V 8 bases and J 6 bases, with 14 bases left between them. Germline values: CDR1 MNHNY, CDR2 SVGAGI (reference sequence). The CDR3: CASQPPTCEQYF. The CDR3 coding sequence is TGTGCCAGCCAACCTCCGACCTGCGAGCAGTACTTC.

This clonotype came up many times. The rearrangement links TRBV19 to TRBJ2-7, with 7 nucleotides matching TRBD2. Germline loops: CDR1 LNHDA, CDR2 SQIVND (reference sequence). The J segment lost 6 bases and the V segment lost 4 bases, leaving 12 bases of the junction unmatched. CDR3 length: 15 residues. The CDR3 sequence is CASSKGTVGTTEQYF. The CDR3 region has the DNA TGTGCCAGTAGTAAGGGGACCGTAGGGACTACCGAGCAGTACTTC.

The CDR3 is CAISEKAGATSGGQETQYF. CDR3 in DNA: TGTGCCATCAGTGAGAAGGCAGGGGCCACTAGCGGAGGGCAAGAGACCCAGTACTTC. The V and J genes are TRBV10-3 and TRBJ2-5; TRBD2 agrees at 8 bases. Germline CDR1 and CDR2: ENHRY and SYGVKD. Germline trimming cut 2 bases from V and 2 bases from J; bases unmatched to any gene: 16. The CDR3 is made up of 19 amino acids.

J is TRBJ2-3 and V is TRBV7-9; TRBD2 aligns across 15 bases. This CDR3 is 16 amino acids long. The V segment lost 6 bases and the J segment 5 bases; nucleotides outside the gene matches: 6. Germline V gene sequence: CDR1 SEHNR, CDR2 FQNEAQ (reference sequence). The CDR3 loop reads CASSFGTSGRLDTQYF. The CDR3 nucleotides are TGTGCCAGCAGTTTCGGGACTAGCGGGAGGCTAGATACGCAGTATTTT.

This clonotype was observed at least ten times. A junction end diverges from the germline sequence, so it may reflect a read error. The J gene is TRBJ2-5, the V gene TRBV7-7, with 8 bases identical to TRBD1. CDR3 length equals 14 residues. Germline V gives CDR1 SSHAT, CDR2 FNYEAQ (reference sequence). CDR3 DNA sequence: TGTGCTAGCAGCTTGGACAGGGTGGGAAAGACCCAGTACTTC. Residues: CASSLDRVGKTQYF.